This T cell receptor beta chain was obtained from a study of cytomegalovirus exposure and HLA in healthy donors. The overall study: In an earlier analysis, 95 million to 130 million unique TCR beta sequences were found from some 180 million T cells.

As regards this clone: Its antigen is currently unknown.

The primer mix had 60 Vbeta and 13 Jbeta primers. Per the authors' pipeline: In a later analysis, 60 million to 90 million unique TCR beta chains included roughly 11 million shared by two or more donors. The repertoire was sequenced with immunoSEQ multiplex PCR; TCRdb's copy has only in-frame clones and lacks some. D and trimming come from the DNA, and the V and J calls and clone size come from that table. This repertoire shows roughly 200,000 clones, around 79% found once; its top ten account for roughly 4.5%. Study conclusions and caveats: What TCR beta sequences reportedly achieved was accurate prediction of HLA-A and HLA-B alleles in most subjects. A later analysis linked a missense DCLRE1C variant to TCR beta V- and J-gene trimming.

Germline CDR1 reads SEHNR; CDR2 reads FQNEAQ (reference sequence). This CDR3 contains 14 residues. V dropped 5 bases and J dropped 0 bases, with 7 bases sitting between them. J is TRBJ1-4 and V is TRBV7-9; D unclear. The sample consisted of PBMCs. This sequence originates from a young woman in good health and CMV-seropositive. As DNA, the CDR3 is TGTGCCAGCAGCCCCTTGTCAACTAATGAAAAACTGTTTTTT. Residues: CASSPLSTNEKLFF.